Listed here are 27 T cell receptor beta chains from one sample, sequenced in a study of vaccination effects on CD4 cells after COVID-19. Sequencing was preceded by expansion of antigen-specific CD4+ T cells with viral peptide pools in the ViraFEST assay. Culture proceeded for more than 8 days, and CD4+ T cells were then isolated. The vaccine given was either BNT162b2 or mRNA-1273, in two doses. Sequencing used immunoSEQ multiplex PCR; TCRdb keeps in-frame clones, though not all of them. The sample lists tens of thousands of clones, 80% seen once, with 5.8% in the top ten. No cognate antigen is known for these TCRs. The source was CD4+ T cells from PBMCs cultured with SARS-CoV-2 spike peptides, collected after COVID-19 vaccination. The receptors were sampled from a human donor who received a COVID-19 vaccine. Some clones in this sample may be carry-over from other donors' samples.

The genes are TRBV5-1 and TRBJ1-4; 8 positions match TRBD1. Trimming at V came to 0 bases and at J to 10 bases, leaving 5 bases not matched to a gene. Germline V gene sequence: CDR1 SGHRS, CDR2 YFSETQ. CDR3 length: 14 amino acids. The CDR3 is CASSLAGTGVKLFF. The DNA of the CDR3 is TGCGCCAGCAGCTTGGCCGGGACAGGAGTAAAACTGTTTTTT.

The CDR3 DNA follows: TGTGCCAGCAGCTTATTGTCTAGCGTGGAGACCCAGTACTTC. Translation: CASSLLSSVETQYF. The chain joins TRBV7-7 to TRBJ2-5, with D perhaps matching TRBD2 (6 bases). V was cut by 2 bases and J by 5 bases, with 12 bases left in between. Germline lookup yields CDR1 SSHAT and CDR2 FNYEAQ (reference sequence). The CDR3 loop spans 14 amino acids.

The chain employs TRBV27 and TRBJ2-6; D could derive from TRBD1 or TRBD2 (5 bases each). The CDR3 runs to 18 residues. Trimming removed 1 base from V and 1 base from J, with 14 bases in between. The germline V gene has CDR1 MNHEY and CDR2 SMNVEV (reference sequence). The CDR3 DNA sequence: TGTGCCAGCAGTTTATTCGGAGGCAGGGCTTCTGGGGCCAACGTCCTGACTTTC. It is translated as CASSLFGGRASGANVLTF. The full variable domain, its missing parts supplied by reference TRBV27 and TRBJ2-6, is EAQVTQNPRYLITVTGKKLTVTCSQNMNHEYMSWYRQDPGLGLRQIYYSMNVEVTDKGDVPEGYKVSRKEKRNFPLILESPSPNQTSLYFCASSLFGGRASGANVLTFGAGSRLTVL.

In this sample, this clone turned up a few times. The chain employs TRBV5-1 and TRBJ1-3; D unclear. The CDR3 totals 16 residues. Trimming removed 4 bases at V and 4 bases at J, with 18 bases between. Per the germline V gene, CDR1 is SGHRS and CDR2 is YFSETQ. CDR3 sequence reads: CASSREGLRSGNTIYF. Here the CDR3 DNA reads TGCGCCAGCAGCCGGGAGGGCCTCCGGTCGGGAAACACCATATATTTT.

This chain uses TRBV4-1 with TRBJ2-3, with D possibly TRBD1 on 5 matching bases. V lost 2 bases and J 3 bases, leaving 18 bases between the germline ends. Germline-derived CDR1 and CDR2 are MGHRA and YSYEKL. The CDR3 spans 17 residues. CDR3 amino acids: CASSQLDIPRRTDTQYF. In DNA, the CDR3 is TGCGCCAGCAGCCAACTGGACATCCCGCGTCGTACAGATACGCAGTATTTT.

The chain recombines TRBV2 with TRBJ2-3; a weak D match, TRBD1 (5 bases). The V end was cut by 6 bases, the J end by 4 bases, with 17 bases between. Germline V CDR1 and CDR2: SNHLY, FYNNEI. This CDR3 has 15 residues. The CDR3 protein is CASSADWGFADTQYF. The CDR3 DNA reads TGTGCCAGCAGCGCCGACTGGGGCTTCGCAGATACGCAGTATTTT.

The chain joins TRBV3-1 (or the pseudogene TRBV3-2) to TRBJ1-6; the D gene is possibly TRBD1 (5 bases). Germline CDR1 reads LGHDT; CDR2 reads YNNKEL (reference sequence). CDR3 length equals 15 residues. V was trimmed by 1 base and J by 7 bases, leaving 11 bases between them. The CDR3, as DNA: TGTGCCAGCAGCCAAGGGTCCAGGGACAATTCACCCCTCCACTTT. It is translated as CASSQGSRDNSPLHF.

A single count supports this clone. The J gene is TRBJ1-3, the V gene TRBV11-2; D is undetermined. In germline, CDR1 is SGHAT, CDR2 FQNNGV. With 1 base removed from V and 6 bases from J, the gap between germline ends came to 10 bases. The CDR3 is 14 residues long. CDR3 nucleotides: TGTGCCAGCAGCTTAGTTCCCATTTCAAACACCATATATTTT. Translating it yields CASSLVPISNTIYF.

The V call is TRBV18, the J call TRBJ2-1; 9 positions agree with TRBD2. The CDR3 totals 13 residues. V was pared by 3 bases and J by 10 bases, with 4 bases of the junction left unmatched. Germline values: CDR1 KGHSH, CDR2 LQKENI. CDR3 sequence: CASSPLAGLEQFF. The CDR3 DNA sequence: TGTGCCAGCTCACCTCTAGCGGGGCTCGAGCAGTTCTTC.

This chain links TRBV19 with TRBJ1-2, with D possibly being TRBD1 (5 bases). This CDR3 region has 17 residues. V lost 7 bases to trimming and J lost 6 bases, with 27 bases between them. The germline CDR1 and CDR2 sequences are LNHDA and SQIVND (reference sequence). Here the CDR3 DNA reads TGTGCCAGTACCAGGAGCCGGGACGGCGGACTATTGAATGGCTACACCTTC. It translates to CASTRSRDGGLLNGYTF.

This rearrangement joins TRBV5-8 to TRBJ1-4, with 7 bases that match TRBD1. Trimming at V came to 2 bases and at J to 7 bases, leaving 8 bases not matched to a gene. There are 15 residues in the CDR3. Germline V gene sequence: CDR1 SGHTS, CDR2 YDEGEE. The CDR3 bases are TGTGCCAGCAGCTTCAGACAGGCAGGGGGTGAAAAACTGTTTTTT. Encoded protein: CASSFRQAGGEKLFF. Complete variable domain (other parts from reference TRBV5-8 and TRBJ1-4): EAGVTQSPTHLIKTRGQQATLRCSPISGHTSVYWYQQALGLGLQFLLWYDEGEERNRGNFPPRFSGRQFPNYSSELNVNALELEDSALYLCASSFRQAGGEKLFFGSGTQLSVL.

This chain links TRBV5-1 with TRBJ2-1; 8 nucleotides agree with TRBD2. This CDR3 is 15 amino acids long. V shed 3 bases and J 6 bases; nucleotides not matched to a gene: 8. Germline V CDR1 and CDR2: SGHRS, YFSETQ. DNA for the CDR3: TGCGCCAGCAGCTCGGCGACTAGCGTTCTCAATGAGCAGTTCTTC. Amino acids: CASSSATSVLNEQFF.

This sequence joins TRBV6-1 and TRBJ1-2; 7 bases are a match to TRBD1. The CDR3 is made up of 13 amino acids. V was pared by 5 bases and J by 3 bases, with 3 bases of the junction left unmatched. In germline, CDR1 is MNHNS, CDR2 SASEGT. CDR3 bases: TGTGCCAGCAGTTCCACAGGGGACTATGGCTACACCTTC. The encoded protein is CASSSTGDYGYTF.

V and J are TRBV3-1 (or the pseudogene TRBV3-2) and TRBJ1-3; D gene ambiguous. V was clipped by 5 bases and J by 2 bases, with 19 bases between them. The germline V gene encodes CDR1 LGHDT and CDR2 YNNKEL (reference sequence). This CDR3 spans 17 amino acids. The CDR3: CASSIGLVPVAGNTIYF. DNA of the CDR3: TGTGCCAGCAGCATTGGGCTCGTTCCCGTCGCTGGAAACACCATATATTTT.

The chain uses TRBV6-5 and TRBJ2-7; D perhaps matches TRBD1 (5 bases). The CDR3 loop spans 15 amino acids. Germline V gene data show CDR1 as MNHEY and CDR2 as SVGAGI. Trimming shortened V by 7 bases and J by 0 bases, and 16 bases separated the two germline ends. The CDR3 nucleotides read TGTGCCAGCACCGAACAGGACGGGCTCTCCTACGAGCAGTACGTC. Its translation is CASTEQDGLSYEQYV.

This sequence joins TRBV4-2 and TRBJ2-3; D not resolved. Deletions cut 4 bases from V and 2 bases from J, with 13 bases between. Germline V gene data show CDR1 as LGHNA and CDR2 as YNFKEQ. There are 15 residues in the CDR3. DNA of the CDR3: TGTGCCAGCAGCCCCGGACCGATTGACACAGATACGCAGTATTTT. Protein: CASSPGPIDTDTQYF.

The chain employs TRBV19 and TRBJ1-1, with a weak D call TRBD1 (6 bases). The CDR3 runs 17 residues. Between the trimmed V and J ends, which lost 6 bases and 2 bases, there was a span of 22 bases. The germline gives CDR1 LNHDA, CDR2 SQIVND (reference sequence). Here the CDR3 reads CASSAQGSPNPNTEAFF. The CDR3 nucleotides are TGTGCCAGTAGCGCCCAGGGGTCCCCGAACCCAAACACTGAAGCTTTCTTT.

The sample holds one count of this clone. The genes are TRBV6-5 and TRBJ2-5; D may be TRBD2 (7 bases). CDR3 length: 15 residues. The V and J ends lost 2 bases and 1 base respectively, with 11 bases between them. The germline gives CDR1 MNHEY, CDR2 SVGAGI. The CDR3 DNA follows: TGTGCCAGCAGTTACCCAAGGGGGGGCCAAGAGACCCAGTACTTC. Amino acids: CASSYPRGGQETQYF.

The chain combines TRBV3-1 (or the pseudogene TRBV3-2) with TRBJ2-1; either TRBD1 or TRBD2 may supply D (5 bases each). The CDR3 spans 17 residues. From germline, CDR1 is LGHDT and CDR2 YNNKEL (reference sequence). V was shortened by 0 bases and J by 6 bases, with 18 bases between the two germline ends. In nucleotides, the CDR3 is TGTGCCAGCAGCCAAGATCGTATGGGGCAGGGAGTCAATGAGCAGTTCTTC. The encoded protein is CASSQDRMGQGVNEQFF.

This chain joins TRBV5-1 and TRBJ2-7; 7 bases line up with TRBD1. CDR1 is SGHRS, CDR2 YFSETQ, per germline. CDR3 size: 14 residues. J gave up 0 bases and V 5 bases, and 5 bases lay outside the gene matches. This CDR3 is CASSETGLSYEQYV. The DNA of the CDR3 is TGCGCCAGCAGTGAGACAGGGCTCTCCTACGAGCAGTACGTC.

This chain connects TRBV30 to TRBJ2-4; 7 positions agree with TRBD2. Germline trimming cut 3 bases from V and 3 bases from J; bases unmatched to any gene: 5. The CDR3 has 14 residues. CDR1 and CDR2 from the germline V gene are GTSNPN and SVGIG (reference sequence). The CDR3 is CAWRGRAGKNIQYF. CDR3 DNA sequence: TGTGCCTGGAGGGGGAGGGCTGGCAAAAACATTCAGTACTTC.

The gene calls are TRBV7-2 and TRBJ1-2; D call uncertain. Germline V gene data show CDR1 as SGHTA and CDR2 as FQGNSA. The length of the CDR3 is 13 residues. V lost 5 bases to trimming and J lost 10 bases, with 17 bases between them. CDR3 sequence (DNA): TGTGCCAGCAGCCAATATTTGGACCCCTCCTACACCTTC. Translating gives CASSQYLDPSYTF.

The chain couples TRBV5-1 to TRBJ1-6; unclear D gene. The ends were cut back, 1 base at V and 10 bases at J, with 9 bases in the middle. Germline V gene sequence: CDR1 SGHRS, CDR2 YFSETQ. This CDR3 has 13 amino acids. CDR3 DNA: TGCGCCAGCAGCTTGATTCAGAGCTCACCCCTCCACTTT. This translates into CASSLIQSSPLHF.

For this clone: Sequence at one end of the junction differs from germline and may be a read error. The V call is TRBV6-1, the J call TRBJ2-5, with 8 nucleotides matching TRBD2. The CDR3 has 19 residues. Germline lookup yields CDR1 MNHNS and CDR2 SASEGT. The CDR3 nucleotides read TGTGCCAGCAGTGTTATCGTGCCGTCGGCAAGCGGGGGACTGGAGAGCCAGTACTTC. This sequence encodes CASSVIVPSASGGLESQYF.

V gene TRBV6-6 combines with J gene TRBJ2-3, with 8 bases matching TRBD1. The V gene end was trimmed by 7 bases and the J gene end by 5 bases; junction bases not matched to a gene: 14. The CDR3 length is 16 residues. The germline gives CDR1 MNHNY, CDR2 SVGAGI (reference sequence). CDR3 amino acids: CASTPDGQGVQDTQYF. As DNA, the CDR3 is TGTGCCAGCACCCCCGACGGACAGGGTGTCCAAGATACGCAGTATTTT.

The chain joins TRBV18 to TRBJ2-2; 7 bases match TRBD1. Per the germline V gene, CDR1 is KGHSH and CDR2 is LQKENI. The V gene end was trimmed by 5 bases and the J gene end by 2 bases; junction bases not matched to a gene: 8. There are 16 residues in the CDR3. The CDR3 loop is CASSSPGQRNTGELFF. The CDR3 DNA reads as TGTGCCAGCTCATCGCCGGGACAGAGAAACACCGGGGAGCTGTTTTTT.

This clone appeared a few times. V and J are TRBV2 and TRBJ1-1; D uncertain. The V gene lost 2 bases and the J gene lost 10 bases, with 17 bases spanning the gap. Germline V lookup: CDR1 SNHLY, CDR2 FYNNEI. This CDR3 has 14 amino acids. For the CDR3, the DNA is TGTGCCAGCAGTGAACTTCGTGCCGCGGGAGGAGCTTTCTTT. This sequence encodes CASSELRAAGGAFF.